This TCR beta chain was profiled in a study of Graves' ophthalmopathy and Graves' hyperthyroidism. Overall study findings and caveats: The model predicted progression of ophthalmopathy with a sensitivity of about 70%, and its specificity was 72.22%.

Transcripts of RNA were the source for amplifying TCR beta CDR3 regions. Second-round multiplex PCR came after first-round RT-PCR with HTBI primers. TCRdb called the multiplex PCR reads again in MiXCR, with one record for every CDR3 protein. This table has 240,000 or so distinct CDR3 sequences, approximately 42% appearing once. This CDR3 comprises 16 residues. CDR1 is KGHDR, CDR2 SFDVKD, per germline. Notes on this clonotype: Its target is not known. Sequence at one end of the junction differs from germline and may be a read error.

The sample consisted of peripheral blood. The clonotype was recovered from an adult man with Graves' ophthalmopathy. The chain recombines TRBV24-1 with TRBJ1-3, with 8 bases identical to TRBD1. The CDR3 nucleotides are TGTGCCACCAGTGACCCGAGGGTACAGGGGGGAAACACCATACATTTT. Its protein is CATSDPRVQGGNTIHF.